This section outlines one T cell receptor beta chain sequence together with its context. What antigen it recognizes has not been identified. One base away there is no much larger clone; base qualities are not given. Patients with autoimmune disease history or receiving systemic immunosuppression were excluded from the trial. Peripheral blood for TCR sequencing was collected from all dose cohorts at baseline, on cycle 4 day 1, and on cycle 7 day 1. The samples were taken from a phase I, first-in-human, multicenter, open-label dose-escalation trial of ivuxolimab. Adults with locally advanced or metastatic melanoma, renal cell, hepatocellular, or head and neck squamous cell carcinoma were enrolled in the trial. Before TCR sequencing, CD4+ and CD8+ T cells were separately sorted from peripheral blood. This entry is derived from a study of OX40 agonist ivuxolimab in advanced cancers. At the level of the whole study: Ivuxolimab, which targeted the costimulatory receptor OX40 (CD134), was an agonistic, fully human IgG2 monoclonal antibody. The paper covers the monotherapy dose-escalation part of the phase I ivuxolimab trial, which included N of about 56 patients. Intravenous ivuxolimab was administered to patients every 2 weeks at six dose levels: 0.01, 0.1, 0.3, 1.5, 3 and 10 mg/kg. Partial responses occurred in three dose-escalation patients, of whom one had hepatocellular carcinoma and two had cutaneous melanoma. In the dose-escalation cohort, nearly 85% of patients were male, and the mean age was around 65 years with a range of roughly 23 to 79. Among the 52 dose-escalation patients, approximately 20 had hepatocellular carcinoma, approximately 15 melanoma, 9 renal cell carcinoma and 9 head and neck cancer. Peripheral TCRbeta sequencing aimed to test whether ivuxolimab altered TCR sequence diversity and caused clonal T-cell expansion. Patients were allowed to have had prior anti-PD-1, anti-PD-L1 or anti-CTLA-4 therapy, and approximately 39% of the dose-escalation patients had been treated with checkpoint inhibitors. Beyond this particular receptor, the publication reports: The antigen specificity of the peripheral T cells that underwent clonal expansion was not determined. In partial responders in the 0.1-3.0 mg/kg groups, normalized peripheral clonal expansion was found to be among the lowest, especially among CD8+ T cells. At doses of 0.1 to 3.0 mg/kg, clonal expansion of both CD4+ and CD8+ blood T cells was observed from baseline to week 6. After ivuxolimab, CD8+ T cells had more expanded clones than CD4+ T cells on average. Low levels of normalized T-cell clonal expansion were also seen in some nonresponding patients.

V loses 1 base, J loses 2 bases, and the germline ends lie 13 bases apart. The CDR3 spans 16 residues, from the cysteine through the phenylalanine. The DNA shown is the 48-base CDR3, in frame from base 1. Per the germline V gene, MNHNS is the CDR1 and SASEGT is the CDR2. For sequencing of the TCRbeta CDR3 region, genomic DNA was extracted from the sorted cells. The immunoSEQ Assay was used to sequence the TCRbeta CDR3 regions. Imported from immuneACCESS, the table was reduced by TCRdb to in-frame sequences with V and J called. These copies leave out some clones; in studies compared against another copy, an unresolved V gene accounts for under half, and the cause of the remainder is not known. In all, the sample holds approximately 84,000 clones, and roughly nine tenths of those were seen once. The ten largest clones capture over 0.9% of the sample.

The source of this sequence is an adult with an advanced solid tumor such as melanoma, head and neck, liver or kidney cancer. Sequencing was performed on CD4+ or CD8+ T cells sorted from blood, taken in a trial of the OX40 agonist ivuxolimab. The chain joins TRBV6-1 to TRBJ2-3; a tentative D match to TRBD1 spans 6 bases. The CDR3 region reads CASSEETGALTDTQYF. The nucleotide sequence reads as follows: TGTGCCAGCAGTGAAGAGACAGGCGCCCTCACAGATACGCAGTATTTT.